Given below is one T cell receptor (beta chain) in context. Antigen specificity is unknown. This specimen belongs to a study of response to subunit inactivated influenza vaccine. The length of the CDR3 is 14 residues. Germline assignment: CDR1 SGHRS and CDR2 YFSETQ. Trimming removed 0 bases at V and 5 bases at J, with 9 bases between. MiXCR, applied by TCRdb to the RT-PCR reads, yields one record per CDR3 protein. The sample holds 450,000 to 600,000 distinct CDR3 sequences, approximately 7.8% seen once. Broader study findings: It was the authors' suggestion that each seasonal influenza vaccination recruits few new T cells.

The input for sequencing was PBMCs from blood, taken around 25 months after vaccination. The gene calls are TRBV5-1 and TRBJ1-5; D is undetermined. The source of this sequence is a man aged 45 to 75 who received an inactivated influenza vaccine. For the CDR3, the DNA is TGCGCCAGCAGCTTGGAGGCGGGATATCAGCCCCAGCATTTT. Translated, it gives CASSLEAGYQPQHF.